This T cell receptor (beta chain) originates from a study of T cells in Graves' hyperthyroidism and ophthalmopathy. V lost 4 bases and J 11 bases, leaving 16 bases between the germline ends. This CDR3 has 14 residues. Germline CDR1 SGHRS, CDR2 YFSETQ. A note on this clonotype: The antigen is not known. A much larger clone sits a single nucleotide away, making a read error possible.

Study conclusions and caveats: Ophthalmopathy prediction by the model preceded onset by a median 6.5 months.

RNA transcripts gave rise to amplified TCR beta CDR3 regions. TCR CDR3 underwent first-round RT-PCR with the HTBI primer set. A single record per CDR3 protein comes from TCRdb applying MiXCR to the multiplex PCR reads. The data contain approximately 500,000 distinct CDR3 sequences, around 45% of them seen just once; the ten biggest clones take up about 7.8%. Diagnoses were established using clinical symptoms, serum thyroxine and TRAb, thyroid ultrasound and orbital computed tomography. The V call is TRBV5-1, the J call TRBJ1-6; D may be TRBD1 (6 bases). The clonotype comes from a woman in her late teens or twenties with Graves' hyperthyroidism. Source material: peripheral blood or thyroid tissue (not recorded which). CDR3 nucleotide sequence: TGCGCCAGCAGCCTGTACCAAGGGGGTCCACCCCTCCACTTT. It encodes CASSLYQGGPPLHF.